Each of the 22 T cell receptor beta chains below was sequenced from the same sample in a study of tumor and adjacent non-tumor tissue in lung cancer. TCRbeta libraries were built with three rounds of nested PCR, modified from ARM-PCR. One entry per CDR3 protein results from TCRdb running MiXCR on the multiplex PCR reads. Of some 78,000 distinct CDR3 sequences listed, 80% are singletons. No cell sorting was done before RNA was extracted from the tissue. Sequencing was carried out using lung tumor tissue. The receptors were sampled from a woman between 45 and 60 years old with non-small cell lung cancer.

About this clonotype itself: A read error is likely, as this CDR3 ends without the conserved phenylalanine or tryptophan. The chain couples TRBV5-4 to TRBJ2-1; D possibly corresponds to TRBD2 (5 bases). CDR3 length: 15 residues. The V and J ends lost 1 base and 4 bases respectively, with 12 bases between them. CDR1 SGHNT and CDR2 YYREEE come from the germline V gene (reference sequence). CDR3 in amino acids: CASSLYSADYNEQFY. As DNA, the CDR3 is TGTGCCAGCAGCTTGTATAGCGCTGATTACAATGAGCAGTTCTAC.

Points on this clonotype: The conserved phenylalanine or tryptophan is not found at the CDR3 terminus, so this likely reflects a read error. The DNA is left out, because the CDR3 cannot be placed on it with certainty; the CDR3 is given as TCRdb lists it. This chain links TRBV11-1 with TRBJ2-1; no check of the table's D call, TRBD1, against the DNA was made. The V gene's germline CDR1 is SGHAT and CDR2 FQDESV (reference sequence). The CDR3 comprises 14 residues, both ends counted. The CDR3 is CASSFGGFYNGRFL.

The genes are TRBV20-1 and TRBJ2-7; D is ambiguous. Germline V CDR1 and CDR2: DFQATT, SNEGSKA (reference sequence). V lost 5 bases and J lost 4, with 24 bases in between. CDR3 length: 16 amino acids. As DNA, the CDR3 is TGCAGTGCTTCCGAAAAGAGAGCCGATAATTCATACGAGCAGTACTTC. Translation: CSASEKRADNSYEQYF.

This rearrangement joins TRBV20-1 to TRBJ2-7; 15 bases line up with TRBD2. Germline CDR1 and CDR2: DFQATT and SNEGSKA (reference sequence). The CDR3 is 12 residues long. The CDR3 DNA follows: TGCTGTTCGGGACTAGCGGGAGGCGAACAGTACTTC. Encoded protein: CCSGLAGGEQYF.

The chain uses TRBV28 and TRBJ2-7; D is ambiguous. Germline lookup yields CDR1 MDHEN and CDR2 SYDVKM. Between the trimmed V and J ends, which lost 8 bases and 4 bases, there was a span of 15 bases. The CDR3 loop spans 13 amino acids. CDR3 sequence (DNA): TGTGCCAGCCGTGGCGTTTTGGTATACGAGCAGTACTTC. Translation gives CASRGVLVYEQYF.

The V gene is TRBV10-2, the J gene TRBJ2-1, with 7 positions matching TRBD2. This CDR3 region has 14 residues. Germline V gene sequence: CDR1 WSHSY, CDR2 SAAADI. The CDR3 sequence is CVSREGGTNNEQFF. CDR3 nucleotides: TGCGTCAGTAGGGAAGGAGGGACTAACAATGAGCAGTTCTTC.

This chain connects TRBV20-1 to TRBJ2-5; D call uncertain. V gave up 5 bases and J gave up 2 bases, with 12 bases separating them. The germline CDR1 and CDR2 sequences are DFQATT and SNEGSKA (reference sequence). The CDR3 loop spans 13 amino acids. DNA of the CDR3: TGCAGTGCTTGTGTAGGGTCTCAAGAGACCCAGTACTTC. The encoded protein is CSACVGSQETQYF.

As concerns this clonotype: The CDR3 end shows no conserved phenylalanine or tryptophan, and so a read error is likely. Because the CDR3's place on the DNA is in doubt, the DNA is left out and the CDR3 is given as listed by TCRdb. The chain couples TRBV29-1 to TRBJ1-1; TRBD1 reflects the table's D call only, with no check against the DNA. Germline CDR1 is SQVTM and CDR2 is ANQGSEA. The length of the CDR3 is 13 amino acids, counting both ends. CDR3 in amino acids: CSVAGKMNTEVFV.

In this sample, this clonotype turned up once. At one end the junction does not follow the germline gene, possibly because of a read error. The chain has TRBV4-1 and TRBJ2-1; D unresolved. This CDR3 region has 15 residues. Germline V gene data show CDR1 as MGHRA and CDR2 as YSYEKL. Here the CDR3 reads CTSSSFIGPYNEQFF. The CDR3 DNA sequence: TGCACCAGCAGCAGCTTTATCGGACCCTACAATGAGCAGTTCTTC.

The CDR3, as DNA: TGCAGCGTGGGGACTAGTTATAACACCGGGGAGCTGTTTTTT. This encodes CSVGTSYNTGELFF. The rearrangement links TRBV29-1 to TRBJ2-2; 8 nucleotides align to TRBD2. V lost 6 bases and J lost 2; bases outside the gene matches: 5. Germline V gene lookup returns CDR1 SQVTM and CDR2 ANQGSEA. The CDR3 runs to 14 residues.

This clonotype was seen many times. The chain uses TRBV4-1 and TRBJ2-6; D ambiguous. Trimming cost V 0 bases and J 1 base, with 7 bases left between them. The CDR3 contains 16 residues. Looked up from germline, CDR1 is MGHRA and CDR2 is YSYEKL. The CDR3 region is CASSQDWVSGANVLTF. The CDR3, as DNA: TGCGCCAGCAGCCAAGATTGGGTTTCTGGGGCCAACGTCCTGACTTTC.

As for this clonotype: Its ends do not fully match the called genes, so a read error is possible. The CDR3 protein is CASSQDRRTSGRVEHHF. In DNA, the CDR3 is TGCGCCAGCAGCCAAGATAGGAGGACTAGCGGGAGAGTCGAGCACCACTTC. The rearrangement joins TRBV4-1 to TRBJ2-7, with 13 nucleotides matching TRBD2. Germline V gene lookup returns CDR1 MGHRA and CDR2 YSYEKL. This CDR3 has 17 amino acids.

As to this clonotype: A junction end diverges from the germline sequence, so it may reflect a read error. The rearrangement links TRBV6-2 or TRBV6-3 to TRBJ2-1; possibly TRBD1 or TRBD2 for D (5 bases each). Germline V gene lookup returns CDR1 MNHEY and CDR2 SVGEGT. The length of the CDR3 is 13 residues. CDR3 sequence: CGSNGGAVYEQFF. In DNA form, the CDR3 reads TGTGGCAGCAATGGGGGAGCGGTTTATGAGCAGTTCTTC.

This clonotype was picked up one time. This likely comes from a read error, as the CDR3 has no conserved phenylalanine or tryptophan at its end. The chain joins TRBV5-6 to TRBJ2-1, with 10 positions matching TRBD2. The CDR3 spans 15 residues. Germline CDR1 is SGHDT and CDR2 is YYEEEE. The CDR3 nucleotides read TGTGCCAGCAGCGTAGCGGGAGGCCCCTACGATGAGCAGTTCCTC. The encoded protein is CASSVAGGPYDEQFL.

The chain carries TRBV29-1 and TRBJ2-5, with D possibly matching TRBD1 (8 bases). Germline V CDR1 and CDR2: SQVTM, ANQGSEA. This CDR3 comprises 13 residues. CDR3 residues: CGIGQGGGETQYF. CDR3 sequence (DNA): TGCGGCATCGGACAGGGAGGGGGAGAGACCCAGTACTTC.

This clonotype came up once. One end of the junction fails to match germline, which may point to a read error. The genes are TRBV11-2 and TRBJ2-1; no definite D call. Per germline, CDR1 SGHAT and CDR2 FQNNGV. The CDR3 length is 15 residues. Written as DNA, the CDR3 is TGTGCGAGCAGCGCTGGGCCTGGCTCCTACAATGAGCAGTTCTTC. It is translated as CASSAGPGSYNEQFF.

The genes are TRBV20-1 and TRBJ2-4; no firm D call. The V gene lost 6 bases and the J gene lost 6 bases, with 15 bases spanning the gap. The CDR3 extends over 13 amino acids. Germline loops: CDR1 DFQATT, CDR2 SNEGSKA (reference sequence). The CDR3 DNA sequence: TGCAGTGCGAGTAAAACGTCTACAAACATTCAGTACTTC. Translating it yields CSASKTSTNIQYF.

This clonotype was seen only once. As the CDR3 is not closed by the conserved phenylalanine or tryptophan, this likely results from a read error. CDR3 sequence reads: CSVGRGAGTEAFS. The CDR3 region has the DNA TGCAGCGTTGGGAGGGGGGCAGGAACTGAAGCTTTCTCT. V gene TRBV29-1 combines with J gene TRBJ1-1; D may be TRBD1 (6 bases). The CDR3 runs to 13 residues. The germline V gene has CDR1 SQVTM and CDR2 ANQGSEA. The V end was cut by 4 bases, the J end by 5 bases, with 14 bases between.

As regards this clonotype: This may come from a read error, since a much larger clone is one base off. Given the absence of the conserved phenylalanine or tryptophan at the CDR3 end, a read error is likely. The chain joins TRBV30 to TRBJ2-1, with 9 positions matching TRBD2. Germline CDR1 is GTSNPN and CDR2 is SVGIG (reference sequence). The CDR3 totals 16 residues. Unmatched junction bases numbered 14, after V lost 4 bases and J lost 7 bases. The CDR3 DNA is TGTGCCTGGACTCCCCTTGGGCGGGAGGGCCTTAATGAGCAGTTCTCC. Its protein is CAWTPLGREGLNEQFS.

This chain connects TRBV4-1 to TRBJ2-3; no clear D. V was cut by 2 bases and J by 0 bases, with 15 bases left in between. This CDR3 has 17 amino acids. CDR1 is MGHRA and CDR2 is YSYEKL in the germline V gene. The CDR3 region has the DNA TGCGCCAGCAGCCAAAAACCTTCTAACGGAAGCACAGATACGCAGTATTTT. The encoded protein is CASSQKPSNGSTDTQYF.

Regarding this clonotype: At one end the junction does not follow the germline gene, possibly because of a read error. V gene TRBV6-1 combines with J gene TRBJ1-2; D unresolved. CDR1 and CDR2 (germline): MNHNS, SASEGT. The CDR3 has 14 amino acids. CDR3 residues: CANSERLSNYGYIF. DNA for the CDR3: TGTGCCAACAGTGAACGGCTCAGCAACTATGGCTACATCTTC.

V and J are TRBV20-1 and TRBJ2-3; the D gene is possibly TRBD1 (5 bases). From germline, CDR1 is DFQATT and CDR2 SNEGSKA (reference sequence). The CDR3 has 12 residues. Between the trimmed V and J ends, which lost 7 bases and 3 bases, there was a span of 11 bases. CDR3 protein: CSVPDSTDTQYF. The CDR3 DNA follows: TGCAGTGTTCCCGACAGTACAGATACGCAGTATTTT.